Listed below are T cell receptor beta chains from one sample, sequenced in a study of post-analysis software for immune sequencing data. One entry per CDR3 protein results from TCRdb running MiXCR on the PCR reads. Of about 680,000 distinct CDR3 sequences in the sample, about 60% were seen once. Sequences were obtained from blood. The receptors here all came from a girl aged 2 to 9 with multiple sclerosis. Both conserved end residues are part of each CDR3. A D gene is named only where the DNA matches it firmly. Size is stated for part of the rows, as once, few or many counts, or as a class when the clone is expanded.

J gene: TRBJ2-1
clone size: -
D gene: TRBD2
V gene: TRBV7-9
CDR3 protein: CASSSTELADLYNEQFF
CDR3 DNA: TGTGCCAGCAGCTCCACAGAGCTAGCGGACCTGTACAATGAGCAGTTCTTC

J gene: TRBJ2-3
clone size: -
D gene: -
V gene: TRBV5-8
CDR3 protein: CASSPRLRDSTDTQYF
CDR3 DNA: TGTGCCAGCAGCCCCCGACTCCGGGACAGCACAGATACGCAGTATTTT

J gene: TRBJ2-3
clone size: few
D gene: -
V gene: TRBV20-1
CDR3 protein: CSARDPSPLDTQYF
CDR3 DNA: TGCAGTGCTAGAGACCCTTCCCCCCTGGATACGCAGTATTTT

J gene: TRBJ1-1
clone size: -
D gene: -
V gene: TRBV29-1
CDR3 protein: CSVDSGAMNTEAFF
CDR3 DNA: TGCAGCGTTGATAGCGGGGCGATGAACACTGAAGCTTTCTTT

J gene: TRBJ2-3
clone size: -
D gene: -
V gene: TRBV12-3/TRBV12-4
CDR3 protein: CASSFYSDTQYF
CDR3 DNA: TGTGCCAGCAGTTTCTACTCAGATACGCAGTATTTT

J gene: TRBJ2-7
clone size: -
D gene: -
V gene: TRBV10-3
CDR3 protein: CAISDPPSRGYEQYF
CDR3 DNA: TGTGCCATCAGTGATCCCCCCAGCAGGGGCTACGAGCAGTACTTC

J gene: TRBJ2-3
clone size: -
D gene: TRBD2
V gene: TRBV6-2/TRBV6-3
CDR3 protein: CASSPVWTSEALTDTQYF
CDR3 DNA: TGTGCCAGCAGTCCCGTTTGGACTAGCGAGGCTCTGACAGATACACAGTATTTT

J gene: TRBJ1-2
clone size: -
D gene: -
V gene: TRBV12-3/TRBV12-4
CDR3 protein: CATTTGGYGYTF
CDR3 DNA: TGTGCGACCACCACTGGGGGATATGGCTACACCTTC

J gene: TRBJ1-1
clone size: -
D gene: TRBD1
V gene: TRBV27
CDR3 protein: CASSLYRGTEAFF
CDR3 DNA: TGTGCCAGCAGTTTATACAGGGGTACTGAAGCTTTCTTT

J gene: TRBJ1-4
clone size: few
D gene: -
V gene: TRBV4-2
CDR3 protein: CASSQVDGGGRTNEKLFF
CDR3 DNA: TGTGCCAGCAGCCAAGTCGACGGTGGGGGCCGGACTAATGAAAAACTGTTTTTT

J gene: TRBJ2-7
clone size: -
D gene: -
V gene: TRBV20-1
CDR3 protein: CSARDSRGSSYEQYF
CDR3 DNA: TGCAGTGCTAGAGATTCACGTGGAAGCTCCTACGAGCAGTACTTC

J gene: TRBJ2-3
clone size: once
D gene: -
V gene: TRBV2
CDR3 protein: CASSEAEDTQYF
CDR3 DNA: TGTGCCAGCAGTGAAGCGGAAGATACGCAGTATTTT

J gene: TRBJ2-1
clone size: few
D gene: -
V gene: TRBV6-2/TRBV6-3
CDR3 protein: CASSYLGGAKFF
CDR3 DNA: TGTGCCAGCAGTTATCTGGGGGGCGCAAAGTTCTTC

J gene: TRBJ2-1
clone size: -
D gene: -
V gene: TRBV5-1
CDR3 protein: CASSLGVDLNSGAYYEQFF
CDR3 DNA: TGCGCCAGCAGCTTGGGAGTGGATCTGAATAGCGGAGCTTACTATGAGCAGTTCTTC

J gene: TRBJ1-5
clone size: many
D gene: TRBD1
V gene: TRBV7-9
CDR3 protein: CASSLGGGTDSNQPQHF
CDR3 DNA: TGTGCCAGCAGCTTAGGTGGAGGGACAGATAGCAATCAGCCCCAGCATTTT

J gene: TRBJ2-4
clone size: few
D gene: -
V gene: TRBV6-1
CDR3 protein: CASSFQLAKNIQYF
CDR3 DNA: TGTGCCAGCAGCTTTCAATTAGCCAAAAACATTCAGTACTTC

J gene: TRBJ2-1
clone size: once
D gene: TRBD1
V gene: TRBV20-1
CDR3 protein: CSARPINRGSQWFF
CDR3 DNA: TGCAGTGCTAGACCGATCAACAGGGGCTCGCAGTGGTTCTTC

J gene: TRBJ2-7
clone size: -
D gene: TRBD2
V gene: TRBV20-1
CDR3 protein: CSARGVSGRSSYEQYF
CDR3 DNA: TGCAGTGCTAGAGGAGTAAGCGGGAGGAGCTCCTACGAGCAGTACTTC

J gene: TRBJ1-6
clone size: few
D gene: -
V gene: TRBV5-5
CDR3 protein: CASSGPEYNSPLHF
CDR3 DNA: TGTGCCAGCAGTGGTCCTGAGTATAATTCACCCCTCCACTTT

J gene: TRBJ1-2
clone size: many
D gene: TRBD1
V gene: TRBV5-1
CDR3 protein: CASSLGQGNGYTF
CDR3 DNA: TGCGCCAGCAGCCTTGGACAGGGGAATGGCTACACCTTC

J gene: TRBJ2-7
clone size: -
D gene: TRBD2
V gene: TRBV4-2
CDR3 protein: CASSQEGLANYEQYF
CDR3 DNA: TGTGCCAGCAGCCAAGAGGGACTAGCGAACTACGAGCAGTACTTC

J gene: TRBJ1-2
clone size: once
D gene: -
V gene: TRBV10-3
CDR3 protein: CAISEDRSNYGYTF
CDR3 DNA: TGTGCCATCAGCGAGGACCGCTCTAACTATGGCTACACCTTC

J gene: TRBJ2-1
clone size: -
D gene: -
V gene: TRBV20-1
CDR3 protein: CSAGVLARGEQFF
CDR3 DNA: TGCAGTGCCGGGGTACTAGCTCGCGGTGAGCAGTTCTTC

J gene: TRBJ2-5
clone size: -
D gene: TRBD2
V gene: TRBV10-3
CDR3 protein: CAISRTVGTTQETQYF
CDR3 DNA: TGTGCCATCAGTCGTACAGTCGGGACTACCCAAGAGACCCAGTACTTC

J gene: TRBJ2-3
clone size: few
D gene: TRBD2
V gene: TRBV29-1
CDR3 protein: CSVEDPHSGSSPDTQYF
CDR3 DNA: TGCAGCGTTGAAGATCCCCACAGCGGGAGCTCTCCAGATACGCAGTATTTT

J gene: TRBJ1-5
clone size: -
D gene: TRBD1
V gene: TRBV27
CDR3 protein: CASTPDRGENSNQPQHF
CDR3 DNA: TGTGCCAGCACCCCGGACAGGGGCGAGAATAGCAATCAGCCCCAGCATTTT

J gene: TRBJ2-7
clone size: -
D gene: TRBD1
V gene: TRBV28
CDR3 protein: CASNHPGQGISNEQYF
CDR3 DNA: TGTGCCAGCAACCACCCGGGACAGGGGATATCGAACGAGCAGTACTTC

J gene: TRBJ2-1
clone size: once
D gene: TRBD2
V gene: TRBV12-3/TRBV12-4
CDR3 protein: CASSLEQGLAVSYNGQFF
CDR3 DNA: TGTGCCAGCAGTTTAGAACAAGGACTAGCTGTCTCCTACAATGGGCAGTTCTTC

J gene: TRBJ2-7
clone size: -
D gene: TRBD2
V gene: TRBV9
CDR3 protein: CASSGGLAGTSYEQYF
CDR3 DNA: TGTGCCAGCAGCGGGGGACTAGCGGGAACATCCTACGAGCAGTACTTC

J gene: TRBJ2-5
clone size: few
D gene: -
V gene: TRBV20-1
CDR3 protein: CSASPTEETQYF
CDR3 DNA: TGCAGTGCTTCTCCCACAGAAGAGACCCAGTACTTC

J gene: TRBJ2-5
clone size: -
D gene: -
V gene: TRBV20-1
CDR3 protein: CSARPPAVETQYF
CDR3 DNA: TGCAGTGCTAGACCCCCAGCGGTAGAGACCCAGTACTTC

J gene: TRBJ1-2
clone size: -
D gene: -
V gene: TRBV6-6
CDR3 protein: CASSYSSGSPYGYTF
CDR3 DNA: TGTGCCAGCAGTTACTCCTCGGGAAGTCCCTATGGCTACACCTTC

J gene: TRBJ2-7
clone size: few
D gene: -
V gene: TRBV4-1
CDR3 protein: CASSSMGTTISYEQYF
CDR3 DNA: TGCGCCAGCAGCTCCATGGGCACAACCATCTCCTACGAGCAGTACTTC

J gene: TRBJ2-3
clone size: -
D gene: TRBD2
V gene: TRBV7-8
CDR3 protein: CASSLVLGLAGGPHTASTDTQYF
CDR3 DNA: TGTGCCAGCAGCTTAGTTTTGGGACTAGCGGGAGGACCACACACGGCAAGCACAGATACGCAGTATTTT

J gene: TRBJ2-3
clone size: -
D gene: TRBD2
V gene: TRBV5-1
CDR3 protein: CASSFGGGSPSTDTQYF
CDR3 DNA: TGCGCCAGCAGCTTCGGGGGGGGCTCGCCTAGCACAGATACGCAGTATTTT

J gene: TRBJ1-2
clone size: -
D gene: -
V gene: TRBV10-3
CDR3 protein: CAISDRTDYGYTF
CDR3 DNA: TGTGCCATCAGTGACCGCACGGACTATGGCTACACCTTC

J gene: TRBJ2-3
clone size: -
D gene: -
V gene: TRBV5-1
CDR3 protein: CASSANRDTQYF
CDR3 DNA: TGCGCCAGCAGCGCAAACAGAGATACGCAGTATTTT

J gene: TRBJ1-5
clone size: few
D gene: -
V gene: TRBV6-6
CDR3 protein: CASSPDRSNQPQHF
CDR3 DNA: TGTGCCAGCAGTCCCGACAGGAGCAATCAGCCCCAGCATTTT

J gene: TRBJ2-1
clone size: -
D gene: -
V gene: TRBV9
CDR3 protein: CASSVAPNNEQFF
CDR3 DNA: TGTGCCAGCAGCGTAGCCCCCAACAATGAGCAGTTCTTC

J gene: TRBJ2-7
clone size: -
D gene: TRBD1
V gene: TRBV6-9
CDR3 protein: CASSFDRAYTYEQYF
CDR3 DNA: TGTGCCAGCAGTTTCGACAGGGCTTATACCTACGAGCAGTACTTC

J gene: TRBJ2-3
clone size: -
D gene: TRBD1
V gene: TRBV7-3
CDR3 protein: CASSLVTGEPPDTQYF
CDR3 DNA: TGTGCCAGCAGCTTAGTGACAGGGGAGCCCCCGGATACGCAGTATTTT

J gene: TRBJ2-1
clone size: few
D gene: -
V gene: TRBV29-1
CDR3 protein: CSVSGAYSEQFF
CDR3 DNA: TGCAGCGTTTCAGGAGCCTACAGTGAGCAGTTCTTC